Shown below are 8 T cell receptor beta chains from a single sample sequenced in a study of blood T cell repertoires in COVID-19. Measured with immunoSEQ multiplex PCR; TCRdb has only the in-frame clones, and not every one. The repertoire consists of about 180,000 clones, with approximately 85% occurring once and the leading ten covering 6.9%. Sequenced material: peripheral blood. The receptors were gathered from a man at least 80 years old with COVID-19, enrolled during active disease.

The chain couples TRBV18 to TRBJ1-2; D may be TRBD1 (6 bases). This CDR3 has 15 amino acids. The V gene lost 3 bases and the J gene lost 3 bases, with 14 bases spanning the gap. Germline V lookup: CDR1 KGHSH, CDR2 LQKENI. The CDR3 region is CASSPGGPEDYGYTF. The DNA for the CDR3 is TGTGCCAGCTCACCGGGGGGGCCGGAGGACTATGGCTACACCTTC. The complete variable domain, with remaining parts taken from reference TRBV18 and TRBJ1-2, reads NAGVMQNPRHLVRRRGQEARLRCSPMKGHSHVYWYRQLPEEGLKFMVYLQKENIIDESGMPKERFSAEFPKEGPSILRIQQVVRGDSAAYFCASSPGGPEDYGYTFGSGTRLTVV.

J is TRBJ2-3 and V is TRBV6-2 or TRBV6-3; 10 bases agree with TRBD1. The CDR3 is 16 residues long. The germline V gene encodes CDR1 MNHEY and CDR2 SVGEGT. Trimming cost V 0 bases and J 4 bases; bases outside gene matches: 4. The CDR3 loop reads CASSYSGTGDPDTQYF. The CDR3, as DNA: TGTGCCAGCAGTTACTCGGGGACAGGGGACCCAGATACGCAGTATTTT.

The V call is TRBV6-5, the J call TRBJ1-4, with D uncertain. Trimming shortened V by 4 bases and J by 8 bases, and 14 bases separated the two germline ends. The CDR3 has 14 amino acids. CDR1 and CDR2 (germline): MNHEY, SVGAGI. The CDR3 coding sequence is TGTGCCAGCAGTTTAGACCGGGGAAGGGAAAAACTGTTTTTT. Translation: CASSLDRGREKLFF.

This chain connects TRBV5-1 to TRBJ1-5; D is perhaps TRBD1 (5 bases). The CDR3 is 13 residues long. Germline CDR1 SGHRS, CDR2 YFSETQ. Trimming removed 7 bases at V and 7 bases at J, with 15 bases between. Written as DNA, the CDR3 is TGCGCCAGCTTCCAGGGAAGCGAACAGCCCCAGCATTTT. It specifies CASFQGSEQPQHF.

The table lists this clone with a count of one. V usage is TRBV4-3 and J usage is TRBJ1-2; the D gene is possibly TRBD1 (6 bases). This CDR3 spans 16 amino acids. The germline V and J ends were trimmed by 1 base and 8 bases, with 20 bases remaining between them. CDR1 is LGHNA, CDR2 YSLEER, per germline. CDR3: CASSQANPTGRQGYTF. The CDR3 DNA is TGCGCCAGCAGCCAAGCCAACCCTACAGGGAGACAGGGCTACACCTTC.

This rearrangement joins TRBV5-1 to TRBJ2-1; TRBD2 matches at 7 bases. The V gene end was trimmed by 0 bases and the J gene end by 4 bases; junction bases not matched to a gene: 16. The CDR3 has 19 residues. Per germline, CDR1 SGHRS and CDR2 YFSETQ. CDR3 sequence: CASSLALVNSAGDYNEQFF. The CDR3, as DNA: TGCGCCAGCAGCTTGGCCCTGGTTAATTCGGCGGGGGATTACAATGAGCAGTTCTTC.

This sequence joins TRBV28 and TRBJ1-1, with TRBD1 as a possible D gene (5 bases). V gave up 10 bases and J gave up 2 bases, with 11 bases separating them. This CDR3 region has 12 residues. Germline values: CDR1 MDHEN, CDR2 SYDVKM. The CDR3 DNA reads TGTGCCACCCTGGGGCTCAACACTGAAGCTTTCTTT. It encodes CATLGLNTEAFF.

The chain couples TRBV25-1 to TRBJ2-7, with D perhaps TRBD1 (5 bases). The CDR3 length is 12 residues. Germline CDR1 is MGHDK and CDR2 is SYGVNS. Trimming removed 2 bases at V and 4 bases at J, with 6 bases between. This CDR3 is CASSERQYEQYF. The CDR3 DNA follows: TGTGCCAGCAGTGAAAGACAGTACGAGCAGTACTTC.